The sequence of this TCR beta chain was determined in a study of CD8 T cells in Susac syndrome. Study findings and constraints: It was acknowledged in the study that the number of individuals who were included in its TCR sequencing and HLA analysis was relatively small.

From blood CD8+ and CD4+ T cells, TCR beta sequences were generated. Isolation of CD8+ and CD4+ T cells was performed negatively, whereas enrichment of TEMRA cells was done by FACS. As regards this clonotype: Antigen specificity is unknown.

Random-hexamer reverse transcription was applied to roughly 0.5 to 1 ug RNA. Coverage of TCR beta CDR3 amplification by immunoSEQ multiplex PCR extended to 54 Vbeta and 13 Jbeta. TCRdb analysed the immunoSEQ multiplex PCR reads with MiXCR anew, one entry per CDR3 protein. Of about 290,000 distinct CDR3 sequences detected, around nine tenths appear once; the ten largest clones hold roughly 0.17%. There are 13 residues in the CDR3. Trimming pared 6 bases from V and 1 base from J, leaving 10 bases between. The chain employs TRBV5-3 and TRBJ1-1; the D is unclear. TRBV5-3 is an ORF, with its function uncertain. The sequence was collected from a human donor with multiple sclerosis. Sequencing was done on a sample of CD8+ T cells from PBMCs. DNA for the CDR3: TGTGCCAGAAACTCGAGAGAGAACACTGAAGCTTTCTTT. Its protein product is CARNSRENTEAFF.